This TCR beta chain was observed in a study of cytomegalovirus exposure and HLA in healthy donors. This CDR3 comprises 19 residues. Germline-derived CDR1 and CDR2 are SQVTM and ANQGSEA. Trimming took 3 bases from V and 0 from J; bases not matched to a gene: 14. Though nominally healthy at sampling, donors likely had unrecorded immune exposures. The PCR had 60 Vbeta and 13 Jbeta primers. Original methodology: As a later analysis found, there were about 80 million unique TCR beta chains, of which about 10 million were shared. Profiled with immunoSEQ multiplex PCR; TCRdb holds only in-frame clones, not every one. V, J and clone size were drawn from that table, and D and trimming were deduced from the DNA. The table lists some 100,000 clones, roughly 80% of them singletons, with roughly 1.2% in the top ten. Points from the study as a whole: Later findings reportedly placed an Asian-associated ancestry cluster below the roughly 690-donor mean for N-insertions.

Comments on this clone: The target antigen is unknown.

This TCR was recovered from a girl aged 2 to 10 in good health and CMV-seropositive. The material sequenced was PBMCs. The chain joins TRBV29-1 to TRBJ2-5, with 12 positions matching TRBD2. The CDR3 loop is CSVDDRTGLAGGYQETQYF. CDR3 sequence (DNA): TGCAGCGTTGACGACAGAACGGGACTAGCGGGCGGCTACCAAGAGACCCAGTACTTC.